A selection of T cell receptor beta chains follows, all from one sample in a study of T cell clonotyping in hematopoietic cell transplantation. Profiled with immunoSEQ multiplex PCR; TCRdb holds only in-frame clones, not every one. The repertoire holds some 26,000 clones, with roughly 84% as singletons. The starting material was peripheral blood mononuclear cells, obtained before stem cell transplant. These receptors were collected from a man between 35 and 55 years old with acute myeloid leukemia. Some clones in this sample may be carry-over from other donors' samples. The CDR3 runs from the conserved cysteine through the conserved F or W. A D gene is named only where the DNA matches it firmly. Some rows mark clone size as missing; the rest say once, few, many or name a class of expanded clone.

d_gene	v_gene	abundance	j_gene	CDR3nt	CDR3aa
-	TRBV7-6	-	TRBJ1-2	TGTGCCAGCAGCTTAGGTCAGGGGTTCAACTATGGCTACACCTTC	CASSLGQGFNYGYTF
-	TRBV5-1	-	TRBJ1-4	TGCGCCAGCAGCTTGGTTGGGGAGGGGGAACTGTTTTTT	CASSLVGEGELFF
-	TRBV2	-	TRBJ2-1	TGTGCCAGCAGTCCGGACTATGGGCACTACAATGAGCAGTTCTTC	CASSPDYGHYNEQFF
-	TRBV7-8	-	TRBJ1-2	TGTGCCAGCAGCTCGACCGGGGAGGGAGGACGGTATGGCTACACCTTC	CASSSTGEGGRYGYTF
TRBD1	TRBV6-6	-	TRBJ2-7	TGTGCCAGCTTACCTAATACAGGGGGTGCCTACGAGCAGTACTTC	CASLPNTGGAYEQYF
TRBD1	TRBV27	-	TRBJ2-7	TGTGCCACCAGGGAAGGGGGCGCGAAGATAAACTCCTACGAGCAGTACTTC	CATREGGAKINSYEQYF
TRBD1	TRBV4-1	-	TRBJ2-1	TGCGCCAGCAGCCAGGAGTCAGGGGGCTACAATGAGCAGTTCTTC	CASSQESGGYNEQFF
-	TRBV10-3	-	TRBJ1-1	TGTGCCATCAGTGAGTCTATAAGGGACGGTGTGAACACTGAAGCTTTCTTT	CAISESIRDGVNTEAFF
-	TRBV28	few	TRBJ1-1	TGTGCCAGCAGTCGACGTGACATGAACACTGAAGCTTTCTTT	CASSRRDMNTEAFF
-	TRBV6-4	-	TRBJ2-2	TGTGCCAGCAGAGAGACTCCCGGGGACACCGGGGAGCTGTTTTTT	CASRETPGDTGELFF
TRBD2	TRBV5-6	-	TRBJ2-3	TGTGCCAGCAGCTTGAGGGGAGGGTACACAGATACGCAGTATTTT	CASSLRGGYTDTQYF
TRBD1	TRBV10-3	-	TRBJ2-7	TGTGCCATCAGTCACCCCGGGACAGGGGCTCGCGAGCAGTACTTC	CAISHPGTGAREQYF
TRBD1	TRBV7-8	-	TRBJ1-1	TGTGCCAGCAGCTTAGTATTCGGGACAGGGCTCCGGAACACTGAAGCTTTCTTT	CASSLVFGTGLRNTEAFF
-	TRBV7-2	-	TRBJ1-4	TGTGCCAGCAGCTTACTCCGCGAAAAACTGTTTTTT	CASSLLREKLFF
-	TRBV28	few	TRBJ1-5	TGTGCCAGCAGTTTGTCCAGTAGCAATCAGCCCCAGCATTTT	CASSLSSSNQPQHF
TRBD2	TRBV2	-	TRBJ2-3	TGTGCCAGCAGTCCGGGACTAAGCACAGATACGCAGTATTTT	CASSPGLSTDTQYF
-	TRBV27	-	TRBJ1-1	TGTGCCAGCACTCTCCGGGACGGCACTGAAGCTTTCTTT	CASTLRDGTEAFF
TRBD2	TRBV19	-	TRBJ2-1	TGTGCCAGTAGTTTTCTAGCGGGGGCCTACAATGAGCAGTTCTTC	CASSFLAGAYNEQFF
-	TRBV30	-	TRBJ2-2	TGTGCCTGGAGTCTAGGACAGATGGGCACCGGGGAGCTGTTTTTT	CAWSLGQMGTGELFF
-	TRBV29-1	-	TRBJ1-1	TGCAGCGCCGCCGGTCATAGGGACACTGAAGCTTTCTTT	CSAAGHRDTEAFF
-	TRBV15	-	TRBJ2-1	TGTGCCACCAGCAGGGAATGGAACAATGAGCAGTTCTTC	CATSREWNNEQFF
-	TRBV25-1	-	TRBJ1-3	TGTGCCAGCAGTGAGTCGACTTTTAGCTCTGGAAACACCATATATTTT	CASSESTFSSGNTIYF
TRBD2	TRBV5-1	once	TRBJ2-1	TGCGCCAGCAGCGTCTGGGGGGGCTCCTACAATGAGCAGTTCTTC	CASSVWGGSYNEQFF
TRBD2	TRBV4-2	-	TRBJ2-5	TGTGCCAGCAGCCCCAGGAGTGGCGGGGGGGGCCTGGAGCAAGGGACCCAGTACTTC	CASSPRSGGGGLEQGTQYF
-	TRBV6-5	-	TRBJ1-4	TGTGCCAGCAGTTACTGGGGATCCGATAATGAAAAACTGTTTTTT	CASSYWGSDNEKLFF
-	TRBV19	-	TRBJ1-5	TGTGCCAGTAGTAGAGGAGGGTGGGACAATCAGCCCCAGCATTTT	CASSRGGWDNQPQHF
-	TRBV29-1	-	TRBJ2-2	TGCAGCGTTGTGAAGGGAAACACCGGGGAGCTGTTTTTT	CSVVKGNTGELFF